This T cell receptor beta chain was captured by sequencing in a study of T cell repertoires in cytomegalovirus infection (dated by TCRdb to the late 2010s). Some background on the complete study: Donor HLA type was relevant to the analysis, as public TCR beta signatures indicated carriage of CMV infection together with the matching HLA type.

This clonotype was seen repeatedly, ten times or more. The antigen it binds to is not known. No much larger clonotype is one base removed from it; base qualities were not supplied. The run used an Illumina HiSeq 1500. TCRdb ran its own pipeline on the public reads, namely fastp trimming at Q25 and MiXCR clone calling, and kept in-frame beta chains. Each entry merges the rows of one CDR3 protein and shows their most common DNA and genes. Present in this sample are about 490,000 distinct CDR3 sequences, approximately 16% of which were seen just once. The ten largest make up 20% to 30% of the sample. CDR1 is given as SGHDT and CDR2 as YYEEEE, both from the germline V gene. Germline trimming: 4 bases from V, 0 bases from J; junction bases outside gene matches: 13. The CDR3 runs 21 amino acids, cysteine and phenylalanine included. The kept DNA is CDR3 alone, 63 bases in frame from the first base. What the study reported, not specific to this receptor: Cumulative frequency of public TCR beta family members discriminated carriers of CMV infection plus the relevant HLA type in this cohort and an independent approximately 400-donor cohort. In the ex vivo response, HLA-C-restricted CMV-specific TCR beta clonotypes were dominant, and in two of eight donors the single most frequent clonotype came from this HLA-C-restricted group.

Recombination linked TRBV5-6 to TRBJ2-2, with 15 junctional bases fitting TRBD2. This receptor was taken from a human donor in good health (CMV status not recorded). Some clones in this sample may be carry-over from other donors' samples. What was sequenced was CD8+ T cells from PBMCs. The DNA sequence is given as TGTGCCAGCAGCCAACCTGGACTAGCGGGAGGGCCGTGGCCGAACACCGGGGAGCTGTTTTTT. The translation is CASSQPGLAGGPWPNTGELFF.